The text below deals with one TCR beta chain. This entry comes from a study of shared T cell receptors in the human thymus. CDR3 length: 16 residues. Trimming took off 0 bases at V and 0 bases at J, with 9 bases between the two ends. Per germline, CDR1 SGDLS and CDR2 YYNGEE. Assay: immunoSEQ multiplex PCR; the TCRdb copy retains only in-frame clones and omits some. The sample lists approximately 400,000 clones, around 93% occurring once. This sequence joins TRBV9 and TRBJ1-4, with D perhaps TRBD1 (5 bases). The sequenced sample consisted of thymocytes. The sequence was obtained from a human donor. The CDR3 DNA follows: TGTGCCAGCAGCGTAGCTTGGGGGGCAACTAATGAAAAACTGTTTTTT. It encodes CASSVAWGATNEKLFF.